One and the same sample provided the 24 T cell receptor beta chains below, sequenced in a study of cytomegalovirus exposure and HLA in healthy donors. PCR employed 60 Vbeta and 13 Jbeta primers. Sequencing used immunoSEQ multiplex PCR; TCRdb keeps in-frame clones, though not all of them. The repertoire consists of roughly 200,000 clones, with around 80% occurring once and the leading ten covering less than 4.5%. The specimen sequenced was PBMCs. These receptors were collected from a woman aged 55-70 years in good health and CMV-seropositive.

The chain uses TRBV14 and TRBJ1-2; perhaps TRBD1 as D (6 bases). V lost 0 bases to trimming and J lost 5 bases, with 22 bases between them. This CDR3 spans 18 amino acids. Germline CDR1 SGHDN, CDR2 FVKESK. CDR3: CASSQDYPRGKQEYGYTF. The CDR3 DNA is TGTGCCAGCAGCCAAGATTACCCTAGGGGGAAGCAAGAGTATGGCTACACCTTC. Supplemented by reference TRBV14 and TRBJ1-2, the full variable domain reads EAGVTQFPSHSVIEKGQTVTLRCDPISGHDNLYWYRRVMGKEIKFLLHFVKESKQDESGMPNNRFLAERTGGTYSTLKVQPAELEDSGVYFCASSQDYPRGKQEYGYTFGSGTRLTVV.

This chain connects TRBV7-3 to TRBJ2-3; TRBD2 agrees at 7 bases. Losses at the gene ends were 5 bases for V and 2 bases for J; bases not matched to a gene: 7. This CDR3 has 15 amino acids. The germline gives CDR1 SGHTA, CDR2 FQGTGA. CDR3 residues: CASSKLATFTDTQYF. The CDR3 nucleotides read TGTGCCAGCAGCAAACTAGCGACCTTCACAGATACGCAGTATTTT. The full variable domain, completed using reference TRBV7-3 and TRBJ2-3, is GAGVSQTPSNKVTEKGKYVELRCDPISGHTALYWYRQSLGQGPEFLIYFQGTGAADDSGLPNDRFFAVRPEGSVSTLKIQRTERGDSAVYLCASSKLATFTDTQYFGPGTRLTVL.

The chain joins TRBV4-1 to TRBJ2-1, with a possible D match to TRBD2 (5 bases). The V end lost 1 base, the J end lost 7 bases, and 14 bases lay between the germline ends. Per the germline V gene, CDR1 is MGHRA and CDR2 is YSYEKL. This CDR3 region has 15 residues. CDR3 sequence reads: CASSQAGLQLNEQFF. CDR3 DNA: TGCGCCAGCAGCCAAGCAGGACTCCAGTTAAATGAGCAGTTCTTC.

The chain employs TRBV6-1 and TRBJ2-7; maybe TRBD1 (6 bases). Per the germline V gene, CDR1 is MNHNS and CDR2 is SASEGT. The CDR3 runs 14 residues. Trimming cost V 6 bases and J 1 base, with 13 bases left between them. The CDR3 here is CASRWTALSYEQYF. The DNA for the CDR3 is TGTGCCAGCAGATGGACAGCTCTTTCCTACGAGCAGTACTTC.

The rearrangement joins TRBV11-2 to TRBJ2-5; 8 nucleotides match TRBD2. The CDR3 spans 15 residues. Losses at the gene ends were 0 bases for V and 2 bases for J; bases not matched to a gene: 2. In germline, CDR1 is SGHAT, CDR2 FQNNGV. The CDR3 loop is CASSLDRGGQETQYF. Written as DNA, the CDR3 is TGTGCCAGCAGCTTAGATCGGGGGGGGCAAGAGACCCAGTACTTC.

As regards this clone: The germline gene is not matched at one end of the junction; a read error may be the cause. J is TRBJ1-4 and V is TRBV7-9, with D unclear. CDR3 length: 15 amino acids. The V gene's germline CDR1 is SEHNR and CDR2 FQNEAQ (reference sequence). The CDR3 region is CSSSTVLATNEKLFF. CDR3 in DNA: TGTTCCAGCAGCACGGTTCTCGCAACTAATGAAAAACTGTTTTTT. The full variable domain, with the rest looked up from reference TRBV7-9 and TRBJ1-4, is DTGVSQNPRHKITKRGQNVTFRCDPISEHNRLYWYRQTLGQGPEFLTYFQNEAQLEKSRLLSDRFSAERPKGSFSTLEIQRTEQGDSAMYLCSSSTVLATNEKLFFGSGTQLSVL.

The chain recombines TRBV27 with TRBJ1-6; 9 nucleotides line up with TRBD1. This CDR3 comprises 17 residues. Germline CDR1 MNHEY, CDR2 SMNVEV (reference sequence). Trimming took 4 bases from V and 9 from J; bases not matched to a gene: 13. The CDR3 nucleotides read TGTGCCAGCAGTTCCCCGATGAGGGACAGGGTTGGTTCACCCCTCCACTTT. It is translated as CASSSPMRDRVGSPLHF.

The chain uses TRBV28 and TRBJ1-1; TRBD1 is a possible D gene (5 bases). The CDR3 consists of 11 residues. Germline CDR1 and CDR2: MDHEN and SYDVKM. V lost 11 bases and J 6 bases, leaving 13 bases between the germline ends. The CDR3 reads CAAEDSSEAFF. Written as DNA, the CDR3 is TGTGCCGCGGAAGACAGTTCTGAAGCTTTCTTT.

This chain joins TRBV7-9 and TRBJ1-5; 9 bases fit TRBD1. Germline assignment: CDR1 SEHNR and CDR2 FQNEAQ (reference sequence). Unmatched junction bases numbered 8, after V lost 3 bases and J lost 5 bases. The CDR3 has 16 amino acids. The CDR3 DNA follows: TGTGCCAGCAGCTTGTGGACAGGGGTTGTGGATCAGCCCCAGCATTTT. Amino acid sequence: CASSLWTGVVDQPQHF.

Here the CDR3 reads CASSDGTPSGGQPQHF. Here the CDR3 DNA reads TGTGCCAGCAGTGACGGGACTCCCAGCGGGGGTCAGCCCCAGCATTTT. The chain combines TRBV6-1 with TRBJ1-5; the D gene is possibly TRBD1 (5 bases). The V gene lost 3 bases and the J gene lost 6 bases, with 18 bases spanning the gap. Germline values: CDR1 MNHNS, CDR2 SASEGT. CDR3 length: 16 amino acids.

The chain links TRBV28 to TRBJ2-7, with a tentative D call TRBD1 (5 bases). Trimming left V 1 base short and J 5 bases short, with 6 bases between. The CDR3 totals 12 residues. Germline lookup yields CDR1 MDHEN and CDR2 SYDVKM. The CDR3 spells CASSLSRDEQYF. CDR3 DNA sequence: TGTGCCAGCAGTTTATCCAGGGACGAGCAGTACTTC.

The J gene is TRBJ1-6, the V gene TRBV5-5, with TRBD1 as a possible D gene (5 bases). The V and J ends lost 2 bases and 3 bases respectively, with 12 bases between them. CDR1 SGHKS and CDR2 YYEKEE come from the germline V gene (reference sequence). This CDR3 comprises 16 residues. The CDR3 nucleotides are TGTGCCAGCAGCTTCCTCCAGGGTGGCTATAATTCACCCCTCCACTTT. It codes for CASSFLQGGYNSPLHF.

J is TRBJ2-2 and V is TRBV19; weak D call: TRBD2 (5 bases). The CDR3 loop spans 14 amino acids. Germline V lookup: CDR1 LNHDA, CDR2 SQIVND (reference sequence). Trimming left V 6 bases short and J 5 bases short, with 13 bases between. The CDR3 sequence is CASSPSRGTGELFF. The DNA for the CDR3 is TGTGCCAGTAGCCCCTCGCGCGGGACCGGGGAGCTGTTTTTT.

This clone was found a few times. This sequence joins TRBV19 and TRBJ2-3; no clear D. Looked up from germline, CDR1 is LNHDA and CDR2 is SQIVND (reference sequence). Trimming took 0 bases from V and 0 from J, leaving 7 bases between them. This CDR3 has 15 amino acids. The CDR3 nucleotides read TGTGCCAGTAGTATAGATGGTACTAGCACAGATACGCAGTATTTT. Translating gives CASSIDGTSTDTQYF.

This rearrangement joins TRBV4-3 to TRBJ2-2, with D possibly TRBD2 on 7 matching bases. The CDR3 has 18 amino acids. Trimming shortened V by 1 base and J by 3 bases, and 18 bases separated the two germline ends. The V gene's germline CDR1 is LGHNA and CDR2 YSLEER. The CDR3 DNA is TGCGCCAGCAGCCAAGTGGGATTCGCGGGGGCGGACACCGGGGAGCTGTTTTTT. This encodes CASSQVGFAGADTGELFF.

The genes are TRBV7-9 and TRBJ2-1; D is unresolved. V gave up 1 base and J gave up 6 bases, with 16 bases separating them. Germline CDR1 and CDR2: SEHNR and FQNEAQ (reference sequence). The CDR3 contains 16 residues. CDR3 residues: CASSLGLALTSNEQFF. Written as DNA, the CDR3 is TGTGCCAGCAGCTTAGGATTAGCACTGACCTCCAATGAGCAGTTCTTC.

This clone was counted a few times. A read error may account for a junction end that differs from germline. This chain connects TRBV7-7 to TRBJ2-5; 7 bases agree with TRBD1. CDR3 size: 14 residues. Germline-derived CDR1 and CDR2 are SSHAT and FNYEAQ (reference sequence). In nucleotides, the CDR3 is TGTGCTAGCAGCCAACAGACAGGGTCTGAGACCCAGTACTTC. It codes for CASSQQTGSETQYF.

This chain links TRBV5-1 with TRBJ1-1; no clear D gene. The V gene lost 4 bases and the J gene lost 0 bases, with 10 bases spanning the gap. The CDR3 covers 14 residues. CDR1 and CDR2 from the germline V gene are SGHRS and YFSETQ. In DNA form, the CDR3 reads TGCGCCAGCAGCCCCAGGCCCTTGAACACTGAAGCTTTCTTT. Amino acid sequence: CASSPRPLNTEAFF.

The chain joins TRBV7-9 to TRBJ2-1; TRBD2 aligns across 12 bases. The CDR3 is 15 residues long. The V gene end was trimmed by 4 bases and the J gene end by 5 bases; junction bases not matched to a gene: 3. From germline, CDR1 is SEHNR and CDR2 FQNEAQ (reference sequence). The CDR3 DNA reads TGTGCCAGCAGCTCTAGCGGGAGGGCCGACAATGAGCAGTTCTTC. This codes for CASSSSGRADNEQFF.

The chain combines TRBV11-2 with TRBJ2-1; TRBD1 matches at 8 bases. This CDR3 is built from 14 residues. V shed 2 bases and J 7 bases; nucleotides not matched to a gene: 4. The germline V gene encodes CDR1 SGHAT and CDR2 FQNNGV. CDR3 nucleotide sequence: TGTGCCAGCAGCTTATCGACAGGGGCGAATGAGCAGTTCTTC. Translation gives CASSLSTGANEQFF.

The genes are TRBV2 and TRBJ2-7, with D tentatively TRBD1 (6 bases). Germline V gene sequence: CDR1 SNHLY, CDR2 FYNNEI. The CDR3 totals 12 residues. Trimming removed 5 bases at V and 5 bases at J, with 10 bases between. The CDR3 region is CASSFNRDEQYF. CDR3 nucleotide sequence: TGTGCCAGCAGTTTTAACAGGGACGAGCAGTACTTC.

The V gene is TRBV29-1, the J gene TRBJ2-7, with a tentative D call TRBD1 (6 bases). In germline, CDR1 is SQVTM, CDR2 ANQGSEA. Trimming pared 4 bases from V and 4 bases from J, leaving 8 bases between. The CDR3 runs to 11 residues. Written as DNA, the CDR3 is TGCAGCGTTGTCAGGGGTTACGAGCAGTACTTC. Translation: CSVVRGYEQYF.

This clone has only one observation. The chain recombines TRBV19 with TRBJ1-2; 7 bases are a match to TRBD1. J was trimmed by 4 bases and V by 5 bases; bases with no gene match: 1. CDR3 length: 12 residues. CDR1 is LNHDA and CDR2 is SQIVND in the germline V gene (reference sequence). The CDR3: CASSDRAYGYTF. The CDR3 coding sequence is TGTGCCAGTAGTGACAGGGCCTATGGCTACACCTTC. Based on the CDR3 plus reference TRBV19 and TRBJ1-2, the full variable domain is DGGITQSPKYLFRKEGQNVTLSCEQNLNHDAMYWYRQDPGQGLRLIYYSQIVNDFQKGDIAEGYSVSREKKESFPLTVTSAQKNPTAFYLCASSDRAYGYTFGSGTRLTVV.

The CDR3 DNA reads as TGTGCCAGCTCCCGGACAGGGGGAGACTATGGCTACACCTTC. Translating gives CASSRTGGDYGYTF. The J gene is TRBJ1-2, the V gene TRBV18; 10 nucleotides match TRBD1. Germline values: CDR1 KGHSH, CDR2 LQKENI. The CDR3 is 14 amino acids. After removal of 6 bases from V and 3 bases from J, the junction contained 4 bases not matched to a gene.